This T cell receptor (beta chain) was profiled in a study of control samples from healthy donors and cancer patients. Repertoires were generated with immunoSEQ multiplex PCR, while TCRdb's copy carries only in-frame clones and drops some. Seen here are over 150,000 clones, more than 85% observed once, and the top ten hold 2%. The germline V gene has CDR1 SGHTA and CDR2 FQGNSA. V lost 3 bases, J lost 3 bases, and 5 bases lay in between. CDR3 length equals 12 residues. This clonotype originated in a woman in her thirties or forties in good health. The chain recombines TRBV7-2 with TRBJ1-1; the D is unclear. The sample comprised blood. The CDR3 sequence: CASSFGYTEAFF. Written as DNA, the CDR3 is TGTGCCAGCAGCTTCGGTTACACTGAAGCTTTCTTT.